The 10 T cell receptor beta chains given below trace back to one sample, sequenced in a study of T cells expressing NK-cell markers. Using the 5' RACE reads, TCRdb records one entry per CDR3 protein without DNA. This sample's clone table lists more than 90,000 distinct CDR3 sequences. Sequences were obtained from blood T cells: a sorted CD56 or NKG2C T cell subset, CD4+ or CD8+ T cells, or bulk PBMC T cells (not recorded which). The receptors were gathered from a woman aged 18 to 75 in good health.

The chain links TRBV7-9 to TRBJ1-1. This CDR3 has 17 amino acids. Germline V lookup: CDR1 SEHNR, CDR2 FQNEAQ (reference sequence). The CDR3 loop is CASSPRGDYQETTEAFF.

The rearrangement joins TRBV12-3 or TRBV12-4 to TRBJ2-3; TCRdb picks TRBD1, but there is no DNA to check that call. The CDR3 loop spans 15 amino acids. The CDR3 protein is CAGSPRDRGRDTQYF.

This chain joins TRBV20-1 and TRBJ2-7; the TCRdb call, TRBD2, lacks DNA for checking. Germline values: CDR1 DFQATT, CDR2 SNEGSKA (reference sequence). The CDR3 is 13 residues long. The chain's CDR3 is CSARAPAHYEQYF.

V is TRBV4-3 and J is TRBJ2-2; the TCRdb D gene call, TRBD2, has no DNA to confirm it. CDR1 LGHNA and CDR2 YSLEER come from the germline V gene. The CDR3 loop spans 14 amino acids. The CDR3 loop is CASSPAELTGELFF.

The chain combines TRBV12-3 or TRBV12-4 with TRBJ2-1; the TCRdb D gene call, TRBD2, has no DNA to confirm it. This CDR3 has 14 residues. The chain's CDR3 is CASKLAGGSNEQFF.

V usage is TRBV6-2 or TRBV6-3 and J usage is TRBJ2-7. The CDR3 is 13 residues long. Per germline, CDR1 MNHEY and CDR2 SVGEGT. The CDR3 loop reads CASSGRDRYEQYF.

V is TRBV6-1 and J is TRBJ2-5; checking the TCRdb D call of TRBD1 is not possible without DNA. Germline V lookup: CDR1 MNHNS, CDR2 SASEGT. The CDR3 extends over 15 amino acids. The chain's CDR3 is CASSPTGQGDETQYF.

The chain carries TRBV28 and TRBJ2-7; TCRdb selects TRBD2, and the lack of DNA leaves this call unchecked. Germline V lookup: CDR1 MDHEN, CDR2 SYDVKM. The CDR3 loop spans 14 amino acids. CDR3 residues: CATWTGLAAYEQYF.

V and J are TRBV11-1 and TRBJ2-1; TCRdb indicates TRBD2, and absent DNA this call remains unverified. CDR1 and CDR2 (germline): SGHAT, FQDESV (reference sequence). This CDR3 is 19 amino acids long. CDR3 sequence: CASTPSSLIEGGGYNEQFF. The variable domain in full, completed from reference TRBV11-1 and TRBJ2-1, reads EAEVAQSPRYKITEKSQAVAFWCDPISGHATLYWYRQILGQGPELLVQFQDESVVDDSQLPKDRFSAERLKGVDSTLKIQPAELGDSAMYLCASTPSSLIEGGGYNEQFFGPGTRLTVL.

This chain joins TRBV11-2 and TRBJ1-5; no DNA is available, so the TRBD1 call from TCRdb remains unchecked. Germline V gene lookup returns CDR1 SGHAT and CDR2 FQNNGV. The CDR3 spans 17 residues. The CDR3 region is CASGNGTGSLSNQPQHF.